This T cell receptor (beta chain) stems from a study of T cells expressing NK-cell markers (dated by TCRdb to about 2020). Context from the whole study: In sorted CD3+CD56+NKG2C+, CD3+CD56+NKG2C- and CD3+CD56-NKG2C+ T-cell subsets from 7 or 8 donors, TCR beta-chain repertoires were profiled. Libraries were sequenced as 2 x 150 bp reads on Illumina HiSeq 2000/2500, MiSeq or NextSeq. Among the eight sequenced donors, only one was HCMV-seronegative, while the other seven were HCMV-seropositive. The study sequenced eight donors, all healthy volunteers chosen at random: three men and five women. The investigation overall reported the following: For five or six donors, the dominant CD3+CD56+NKG2C+ clonotypes were among the top 10 CD8+ clonotypes and accounted for roughly 1.0-7.5% of CD8+ T cells. Those dominant clonotypes were again the most abundant among CD3+CD56-NKG2C+ cells in a handful of donors, at about 25-65%. It remained unclear whether the expanded NKG2C-expressing T cell clones were specific for HCMV antigens.

A remark on this clonotype: The target of this receptor is not known.

Sequenced using an Illumina HiSeq 2000. The TCR beta cDNA libraries were made using 5'RACE template switching, a step that added both a universal primer site and unique molecular identifiers. cDNA synthesis was primed from the TCR beta constant segment and was followed by two successive PCR amplification steps. As for the authors' bioinformatics: Reads were demultiplexed and grouped by UMI with MIGEC, and clonotypes were assembled and quantified with MiTCR. To exclude erroneous sequences, only TCR cDNA sequences supported by at least two reads were retained. The tcR package was used for downstream repertoire analysis, and clonotypes were matched between fractions using CDR3 nucleotide sequence together with V segment. VDJmatch was used to annotate antigen specificity against VDJdb, with one amino acid substitution in CDR3 permitted. Following reprocessing of the reads by TCRdb, the data hold one row per CDR3 protein sequence and no DNA is available. TCRdb, rather than the study authors, made the V and J calls. This sample's table contains some 340,000 distinct CDR3 sequences. Jointly, the top ten make up about 5.2% of the sample.

From the cysteine through the phenylalanine, the CDR3 covers 16 amino acids. No nucleotide data were recorded. A commercial ELISA kit detecting HCMV-specific IgG in serum was used to determine HCMV serostatus. Ficoll density gradient centrifugation was used to isolate peripheral blood mononuclear cells from blood. This clonotype originated in a man aged 18 to 69 in good health. The sequenced material came from blood T cells: a sorted CD56 or NKG2C T cell subset, CD4+ or CD8+ T cells, or bulk PBMC T cells (not recorded which). Recombination connected TRBV12-3 or TRBV12-4 to TRBJ2-3; the D gene TCRdb calls, TRBD2, cannot be checked with no DNA. CDR3 protein: CASSLSGGALTDTQYF.